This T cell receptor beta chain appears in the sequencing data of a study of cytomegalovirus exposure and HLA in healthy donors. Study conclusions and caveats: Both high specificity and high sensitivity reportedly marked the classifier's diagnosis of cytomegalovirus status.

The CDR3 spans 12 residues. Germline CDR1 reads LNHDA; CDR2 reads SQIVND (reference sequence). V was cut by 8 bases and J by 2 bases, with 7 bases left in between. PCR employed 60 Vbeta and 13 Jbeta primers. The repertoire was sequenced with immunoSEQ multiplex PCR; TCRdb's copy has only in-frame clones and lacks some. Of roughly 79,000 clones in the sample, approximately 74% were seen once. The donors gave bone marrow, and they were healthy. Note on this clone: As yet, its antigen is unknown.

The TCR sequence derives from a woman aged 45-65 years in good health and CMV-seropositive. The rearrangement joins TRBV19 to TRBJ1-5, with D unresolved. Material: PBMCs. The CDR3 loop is CASDEGNQPQHF. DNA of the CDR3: TGTGCCAGTGATGAGGGCAATCAGCCCCAGCATTTT.